This TCR beta chain was captured in a study of T cells in Graves' hyperthyroidism and ophthalmopathy. This clonotype came up a few times. Its antigen is not identified. Ophthalmopathy in the patients scored at least 3 on Clinical Activity Score and at least 4 on NOSPECS grade, lasting under 3 months. Researchers took RNA transcripts and amplified the TCR beta CDR3 regions from them. TCR CDR3 underwent first-round RT-PCR with the HTBI primer set. TCRdb re-derived calls from the multiplex PCR reads in MiXCR, one entry per CDR3 protein. The sample shows hundreds of thousands of distinct CDR3 sequences, 15% of them seen only once. Findings of the study overall: Peripheral blood also featured most of the thyroid clonotypes expanded above 0.001.

The TCR was taken from a woman aged 60-75 years with Graves' ophthalmopathy. The material sequenced was blood.

The CDR3 region is CASSYRAGANVLTF. The CDR3 nucleotides read TGTGCCAGCAGTTACAGGGCTGGGGCCAACGTCCTGACTTTC. The V gene is TRBV12-3 or TRBV12-4, the J gene TRBJ2-6, with a tentative D call TRBD1 (6 bases). This CDR3 has 14 amino acids. V lost 4 bases and J lost 2, with 6 bases in between.